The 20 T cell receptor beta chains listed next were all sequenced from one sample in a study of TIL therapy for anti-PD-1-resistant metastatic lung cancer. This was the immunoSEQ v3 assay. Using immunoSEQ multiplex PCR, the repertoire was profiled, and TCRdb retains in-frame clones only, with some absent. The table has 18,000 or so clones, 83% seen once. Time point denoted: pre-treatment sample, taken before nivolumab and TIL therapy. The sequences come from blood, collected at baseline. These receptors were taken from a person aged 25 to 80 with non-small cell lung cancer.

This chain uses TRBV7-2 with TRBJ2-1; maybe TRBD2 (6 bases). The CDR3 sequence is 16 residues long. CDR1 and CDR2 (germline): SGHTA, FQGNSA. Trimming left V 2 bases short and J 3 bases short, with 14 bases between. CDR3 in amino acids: CASSLSGQRGYNEQFF. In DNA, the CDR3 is TGTGCCAGCAGCTTAAGCGGGCAGAGGGGCTACAATGAGCAGTTCTTC.

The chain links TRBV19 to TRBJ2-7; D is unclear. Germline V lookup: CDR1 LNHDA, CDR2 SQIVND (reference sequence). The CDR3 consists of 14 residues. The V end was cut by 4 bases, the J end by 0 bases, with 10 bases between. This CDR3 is CASSRARSSYEQYF. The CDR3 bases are TGTGCCAGTAGTAGAGCGAGGAGCTCCTACGAGCAGTACTTC.

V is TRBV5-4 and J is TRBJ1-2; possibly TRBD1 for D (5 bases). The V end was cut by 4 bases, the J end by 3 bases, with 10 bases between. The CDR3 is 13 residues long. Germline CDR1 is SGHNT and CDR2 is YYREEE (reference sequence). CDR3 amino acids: CASSTTGYYGYTF. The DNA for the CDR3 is TGTGCCAGCAGCACTACAGGATACTATGGCTACACCTTC. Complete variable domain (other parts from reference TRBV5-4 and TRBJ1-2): ETGVTQSPTHLIKTRGQQVTLRCSSQSGHNTVSWYQQALGQGPQFIFQYYREEENGRGNFPPRFSGLQFPNYSSELNVNALELDDSALYLCASSTTGYYGYTFGSGTRLTVV.

This CDR3 reads CARGEVVGEAFF. The DNA for the CDR3 is TGTGCCAGGGGGGAGGTTGTGGGTGAAGCTTTCTTT. The V call is TRBV7-9, the J call TRBJ1-1; D may be TRBD1 (5 bases). The CDR3 is 12 residues long. Germline values: CDR1 SEHNR, CDR2 FQNEAQ (reference sequence). Trimming stripped 9 bases from V and 7 bases from J, with 15 bases between.

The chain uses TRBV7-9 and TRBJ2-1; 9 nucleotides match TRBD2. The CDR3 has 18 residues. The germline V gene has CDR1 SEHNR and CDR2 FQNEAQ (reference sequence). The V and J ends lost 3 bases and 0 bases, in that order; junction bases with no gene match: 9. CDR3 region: CASSFSGSQLSSYNEQFF. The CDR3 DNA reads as TGTGCCAGCAGCTTTAGCGGGAGCCAACTAAGCTCCTACAATGAGCAGTTCTTC.

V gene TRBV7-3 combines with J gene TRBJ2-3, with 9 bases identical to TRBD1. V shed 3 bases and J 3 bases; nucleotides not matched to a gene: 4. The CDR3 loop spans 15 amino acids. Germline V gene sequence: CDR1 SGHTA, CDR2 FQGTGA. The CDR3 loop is CASSLGQGATDTQYF. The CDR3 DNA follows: TGTGCCAGCAGCTTGGGACAGGGAGCGACAGATACGCAGTATTTT. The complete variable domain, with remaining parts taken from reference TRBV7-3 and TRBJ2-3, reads GAGVSQTPSNKVTEKGKYVELRCDPISGHTALYWYRQSLGQGPEFLIYFQGTGAADDSGLPNDRFFAVRPEGSVSTLKIQRTERGDSAVYLCASSLGQGATDTQYFGPGTRLTVL.

The CDR3 DNA reads as TGTGCCAGTAGACAACCGGGACAGACCCGGGGCACTGAAGCTTTCTTT. Translating it yields CASRQPGQTRGTEAFF. The chain employs TRBV19 and TRBJ1-1; TRBD1 matches at 7 bases. Trimming at V came to 6 bases and at J to 4 bases, leaving 14 bases not matched to a gene. Germline V gives CDR1 LNHDA, CDR2 SQIVND (reference sequence). The CDR3 contains 16 residues.

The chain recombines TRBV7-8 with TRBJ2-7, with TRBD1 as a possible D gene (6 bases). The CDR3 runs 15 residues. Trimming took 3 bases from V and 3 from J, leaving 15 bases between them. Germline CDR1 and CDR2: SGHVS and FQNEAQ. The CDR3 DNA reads TGTGCCAGCAGCTTGAGGACAGAGGGAAACTACGAGCAGTACTTC. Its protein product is CASSLRTEGNYEQYF.

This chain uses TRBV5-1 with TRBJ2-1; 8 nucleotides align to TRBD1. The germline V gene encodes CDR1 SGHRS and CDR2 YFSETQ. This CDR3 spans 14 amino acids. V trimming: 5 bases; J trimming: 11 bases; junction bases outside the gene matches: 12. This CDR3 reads CASRFRTGNLKQFF. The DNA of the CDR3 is TGCGCCAGCAGATTCCGGACAGGGAACCTAAAGCAGTTCTTC.

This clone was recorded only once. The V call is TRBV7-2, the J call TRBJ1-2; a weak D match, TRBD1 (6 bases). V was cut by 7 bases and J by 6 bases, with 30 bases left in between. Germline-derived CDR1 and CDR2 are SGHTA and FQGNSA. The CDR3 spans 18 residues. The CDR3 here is CASTVTPSVPQGPNGYTF. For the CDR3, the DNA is TGTGCCAGCACCGTCACCCCCTCGGTCCCACAGGGACCCAATGGCTACACCTTC.

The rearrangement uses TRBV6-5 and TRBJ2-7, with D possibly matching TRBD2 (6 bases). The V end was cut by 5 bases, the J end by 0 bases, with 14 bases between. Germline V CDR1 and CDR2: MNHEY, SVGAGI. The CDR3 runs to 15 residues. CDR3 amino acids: CASSRGTVSSYEQYF. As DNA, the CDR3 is TGTGCCAGCAGTCGGGGGACGGTCAGCTCCTACGAGCAGTACTTC.

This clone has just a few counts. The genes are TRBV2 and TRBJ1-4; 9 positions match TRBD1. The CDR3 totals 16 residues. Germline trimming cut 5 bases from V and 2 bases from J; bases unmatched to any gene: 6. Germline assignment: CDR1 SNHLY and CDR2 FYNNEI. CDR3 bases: TGTGCCAGCAGTTTGACAGGGGGGGAGACTAATGAAAAACTGTTTTTT. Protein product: CASSLTGGETNEKLFF.

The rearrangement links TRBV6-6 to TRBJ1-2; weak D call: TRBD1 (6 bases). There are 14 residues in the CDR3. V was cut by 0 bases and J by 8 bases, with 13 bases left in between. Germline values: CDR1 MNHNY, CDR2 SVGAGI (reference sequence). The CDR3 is CASSYSGAGEGYTF. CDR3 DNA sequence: TGTGCCAGCAGTTACTCGGGGGCAGGGGAAGGCTACACCTTC.

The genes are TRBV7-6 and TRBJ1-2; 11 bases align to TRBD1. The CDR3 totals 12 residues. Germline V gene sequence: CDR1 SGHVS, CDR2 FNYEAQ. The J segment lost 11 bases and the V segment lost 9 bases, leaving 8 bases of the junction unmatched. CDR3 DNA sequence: TGTGCCAGTGGCCGGGACAGGGGGATATACACCTTC. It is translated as CASGRDRGIYTF.

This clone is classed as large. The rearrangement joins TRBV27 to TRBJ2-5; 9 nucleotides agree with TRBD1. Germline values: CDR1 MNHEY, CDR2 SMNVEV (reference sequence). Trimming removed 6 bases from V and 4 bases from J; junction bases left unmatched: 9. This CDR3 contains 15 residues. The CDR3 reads CASRLTGQGGETQYF. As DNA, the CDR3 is TGTGCCAGCAGACTAACGGGACAGGGAGGAGAGACCCAGTACTTC.

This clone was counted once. The CDR3 region has the DNA TGTGCCAGCAGCGTAGCTGGGGCAGAGCAGTACTTC. It is translated as CASSVAGAEQYF. J is TRBJ2-7 and V is TRBV9; the D gene is possibly TRBD1 (5 bases). The CDR3 is 12 residues long. Germline CDR1 and CDR2: SGDLS and YYNGEE. Trimming left V 0 bases short and J 7 bases short, with 8 bases between.

CDR3 amino acids: CASSENDEKLFF. CDR3 in DNA: TGTGCCAGCAGTGAAAACGATGAAAAACTGTTTTTT. This rearrangement joins TRBV2 to TRBJ1-4; D unclear. V shed 2 bases and J shed 6 bases, with 4 bases lying between them. This CDR3 contains 12 residues. Per the germline V gene, CDR1 is SNHLY and CDR2 is FYNNEI.

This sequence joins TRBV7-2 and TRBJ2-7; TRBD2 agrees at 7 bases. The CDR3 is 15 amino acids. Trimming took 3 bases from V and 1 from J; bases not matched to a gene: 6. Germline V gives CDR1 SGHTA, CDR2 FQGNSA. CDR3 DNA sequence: TGTGCCAGCAGCTTTGCTAGCGGAGCGTCCTACGAGCAGTACTTC. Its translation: CASSFASGASYEQYF.

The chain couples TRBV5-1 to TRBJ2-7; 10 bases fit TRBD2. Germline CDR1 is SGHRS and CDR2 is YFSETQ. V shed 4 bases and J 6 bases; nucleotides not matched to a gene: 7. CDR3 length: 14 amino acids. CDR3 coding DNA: TGCGCCAGCAGCGTTATAGCGGGAGGTGGCGAGCAGTACTTC. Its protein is CASSVIAGGGEQYF.

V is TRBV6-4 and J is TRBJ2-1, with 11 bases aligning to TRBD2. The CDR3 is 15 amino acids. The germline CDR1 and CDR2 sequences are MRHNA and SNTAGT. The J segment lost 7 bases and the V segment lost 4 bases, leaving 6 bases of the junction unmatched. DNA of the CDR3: TGTGCCAGCAGTGCCCTACTAGCGGGAGATAATGAGCAGTTCTTC. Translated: CASSALLAGDNEQFF.